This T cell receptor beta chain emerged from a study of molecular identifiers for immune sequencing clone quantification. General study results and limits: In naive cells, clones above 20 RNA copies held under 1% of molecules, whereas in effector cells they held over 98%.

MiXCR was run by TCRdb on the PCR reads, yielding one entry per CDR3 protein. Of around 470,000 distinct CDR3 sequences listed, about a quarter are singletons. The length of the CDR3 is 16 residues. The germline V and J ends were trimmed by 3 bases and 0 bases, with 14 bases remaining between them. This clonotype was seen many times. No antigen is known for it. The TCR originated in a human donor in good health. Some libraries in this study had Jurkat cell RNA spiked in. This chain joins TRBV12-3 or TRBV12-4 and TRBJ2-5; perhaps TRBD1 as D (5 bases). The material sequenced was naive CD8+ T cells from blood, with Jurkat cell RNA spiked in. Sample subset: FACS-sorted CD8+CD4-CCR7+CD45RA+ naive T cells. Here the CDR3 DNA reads TGTGCCAGCAGTTTTGATCAGGGCAAGTACCAAGAGACCCAGTACTTC. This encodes CASSFDQGKYQETQYF.